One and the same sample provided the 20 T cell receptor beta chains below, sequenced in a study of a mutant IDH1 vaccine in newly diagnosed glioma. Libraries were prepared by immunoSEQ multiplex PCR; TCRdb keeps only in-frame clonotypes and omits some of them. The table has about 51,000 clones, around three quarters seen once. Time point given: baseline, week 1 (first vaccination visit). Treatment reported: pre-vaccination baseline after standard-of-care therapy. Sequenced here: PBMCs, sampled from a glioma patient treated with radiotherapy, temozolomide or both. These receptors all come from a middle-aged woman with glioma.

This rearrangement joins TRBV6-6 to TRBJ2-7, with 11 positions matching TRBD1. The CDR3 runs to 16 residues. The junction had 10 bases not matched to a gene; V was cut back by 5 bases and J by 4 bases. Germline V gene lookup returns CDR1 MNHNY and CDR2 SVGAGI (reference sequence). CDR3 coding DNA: TGTGCCAGCAGTACCTATCCGGGACAGGGGGGGTACGAGCAGTACTTC. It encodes CASSTYPGQGGYEQYF.

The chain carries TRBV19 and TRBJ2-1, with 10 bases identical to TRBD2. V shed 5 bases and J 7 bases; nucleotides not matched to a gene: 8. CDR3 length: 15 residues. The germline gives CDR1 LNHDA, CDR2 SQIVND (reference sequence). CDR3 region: CASSLPSGGFNEQFF. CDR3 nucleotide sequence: TGTGCCAGTAGTCTCCCTAGCGGGGGTTTTAATGAGCAGTTCTTC.

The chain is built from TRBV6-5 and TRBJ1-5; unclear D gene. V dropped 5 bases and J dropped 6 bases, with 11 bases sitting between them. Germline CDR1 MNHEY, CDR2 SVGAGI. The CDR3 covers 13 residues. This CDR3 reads CASSARGTQPQHF. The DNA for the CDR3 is TGTGCCAGCAGTGCTCGGGGTACTCAGCCCCAGCATTTT.

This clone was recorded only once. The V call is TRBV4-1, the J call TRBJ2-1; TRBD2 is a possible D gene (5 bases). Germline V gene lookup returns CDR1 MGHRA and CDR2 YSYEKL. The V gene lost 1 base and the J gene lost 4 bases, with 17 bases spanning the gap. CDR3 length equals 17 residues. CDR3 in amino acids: CASSQVDLGLAYNEQFF. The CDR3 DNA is TGCGCCAGCAGCCAAGTGGACCTGGGCCTAGCTTACAATGAGCAGTTCTTC.

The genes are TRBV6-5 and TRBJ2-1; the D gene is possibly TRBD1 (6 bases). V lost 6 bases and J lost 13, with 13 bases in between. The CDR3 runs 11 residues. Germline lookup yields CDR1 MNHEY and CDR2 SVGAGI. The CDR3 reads CASSRGVIQFF. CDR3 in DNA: TGTGCCAGCAGCAGGGGCGTTATACAGTTCTTC.

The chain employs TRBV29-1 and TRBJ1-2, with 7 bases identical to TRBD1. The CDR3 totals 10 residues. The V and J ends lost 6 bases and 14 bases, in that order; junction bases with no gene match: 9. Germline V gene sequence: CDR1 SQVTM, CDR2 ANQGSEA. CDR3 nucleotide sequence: TGCAGCGTCGGGGGGACAGCGGCGACCTTC. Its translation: CSVGGTAATF.

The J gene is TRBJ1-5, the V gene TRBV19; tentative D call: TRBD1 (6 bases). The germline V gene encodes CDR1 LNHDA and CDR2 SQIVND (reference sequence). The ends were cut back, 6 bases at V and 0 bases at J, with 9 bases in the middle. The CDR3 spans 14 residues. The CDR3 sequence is CASSPGHSNQPQHF. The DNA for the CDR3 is TGTGCCAGTAGCCCGGGACATAGCAATCAGCCCCAGCATTTT.

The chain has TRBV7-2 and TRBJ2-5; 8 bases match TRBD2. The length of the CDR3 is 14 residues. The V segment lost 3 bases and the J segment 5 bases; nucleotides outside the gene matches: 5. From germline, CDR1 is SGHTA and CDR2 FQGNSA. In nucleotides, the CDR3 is TGTGCCAGCAGCTTCCAACGGGGGGGTGAGACCCAGTACTTC. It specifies CASSFQRGGETQYF.

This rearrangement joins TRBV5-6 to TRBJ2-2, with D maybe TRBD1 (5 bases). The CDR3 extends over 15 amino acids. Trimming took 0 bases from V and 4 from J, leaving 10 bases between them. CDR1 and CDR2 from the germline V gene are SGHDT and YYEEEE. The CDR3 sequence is CASSLGAGRTGELFF. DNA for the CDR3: TGTGCCAGCAGCTTGGGGGCAGGGCGCACCGGGGAGCTGTTTTTT.

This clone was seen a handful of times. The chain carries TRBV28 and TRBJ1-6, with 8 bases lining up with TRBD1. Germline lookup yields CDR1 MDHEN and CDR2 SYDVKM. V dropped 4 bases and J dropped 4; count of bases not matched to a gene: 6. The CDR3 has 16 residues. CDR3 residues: CASSSHGTGYNSPLHF. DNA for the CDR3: TGTGCCAGCAGTTCCCACGGGACAGGTTATAATTCACCCCTCCACTTT.

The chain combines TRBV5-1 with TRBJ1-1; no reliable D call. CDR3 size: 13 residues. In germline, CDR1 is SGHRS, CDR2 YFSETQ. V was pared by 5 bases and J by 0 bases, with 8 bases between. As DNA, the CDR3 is TGCGCCAGCAGTGCAGGAATGAACACTGAAGCTTTCTTT. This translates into CASSAGMNTEAFF.

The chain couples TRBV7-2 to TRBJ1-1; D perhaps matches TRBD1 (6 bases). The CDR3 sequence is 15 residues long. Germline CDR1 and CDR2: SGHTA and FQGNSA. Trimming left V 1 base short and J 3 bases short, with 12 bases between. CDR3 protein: CASSLGPGAHTEAFF. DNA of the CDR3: TGTGCCAGCAGCTTAGGTCCAGGGGCCCACACTGAAGCTTTCTTT.

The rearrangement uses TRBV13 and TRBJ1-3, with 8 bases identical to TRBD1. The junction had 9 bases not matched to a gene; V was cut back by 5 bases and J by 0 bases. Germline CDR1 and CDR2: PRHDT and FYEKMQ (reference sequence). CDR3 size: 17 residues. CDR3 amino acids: CASSRGTGFLSGNTIYF. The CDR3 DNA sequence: TGTGCCAGCAGCAGAGGGACAGGCTTCCTCTCTGGAAACACCATATATTTT.

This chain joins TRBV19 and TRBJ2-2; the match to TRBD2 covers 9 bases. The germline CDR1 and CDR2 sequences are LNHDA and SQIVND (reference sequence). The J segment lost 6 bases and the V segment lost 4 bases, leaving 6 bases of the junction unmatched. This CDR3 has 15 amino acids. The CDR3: CASSRVGLASGELFF. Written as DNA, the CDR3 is TGTGCCAGTAGTAGGGTGGGACTAGCTTCCGGGGAGCTGTTTTTT.

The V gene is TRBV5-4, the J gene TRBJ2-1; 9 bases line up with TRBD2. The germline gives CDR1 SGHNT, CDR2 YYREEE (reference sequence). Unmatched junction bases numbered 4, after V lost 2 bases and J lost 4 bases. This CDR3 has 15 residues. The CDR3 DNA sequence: TGTGCCAGCAGCTTTAGCGGGGGCCTTTACAATGAGCAGTTCTTC. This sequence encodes CASSFSGGLYNEQFF.

CDR3 residues: CASSAGTARGYEQFF. In DNA form, the CDR3 reads TGCGCCAGCAGTGCCGGGACCGCACGGGGGTATGAGCAGTTCTTC. The J gene is TRBJ2-1, the V gene TRBV10-1, with D perhaps matching TRBD2 (6 bases). From germline, CDR1 is WNHNN and CDR2 SYGVQD (reference sequence). Trimming shortened V by 4 bases and J by 8 bases, and 18 bases separated the two germline ends. The CDR3 sequence is 15 residues long.

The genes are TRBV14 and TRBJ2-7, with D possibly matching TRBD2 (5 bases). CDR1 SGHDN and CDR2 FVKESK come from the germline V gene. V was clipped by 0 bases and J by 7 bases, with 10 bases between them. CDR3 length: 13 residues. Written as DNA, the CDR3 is TGTGCCAGCAGCCAAGAATTCAGGAGGGAGCAGTACTTC. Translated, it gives CASSQEFRREQYF. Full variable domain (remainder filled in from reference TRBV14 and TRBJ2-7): EAGVTQFPSHSVIEKGQTVTLRCDPISGHDNLYWYRRVMGKEIKFLLHFVKESKQDESGMPNNRFLAERTGGTYSTLKVQPAELEDSGVYFCASSQEFRREQYFGPGTRLTVT.

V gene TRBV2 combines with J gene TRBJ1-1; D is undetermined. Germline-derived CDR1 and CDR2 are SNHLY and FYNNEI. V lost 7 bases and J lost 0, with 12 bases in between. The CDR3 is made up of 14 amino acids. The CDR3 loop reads CASIVWAMNTEAFF. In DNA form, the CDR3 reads TGTGCCAGCATAGTGTGGGCGATGAACACTGAAGCTTTCTTT.

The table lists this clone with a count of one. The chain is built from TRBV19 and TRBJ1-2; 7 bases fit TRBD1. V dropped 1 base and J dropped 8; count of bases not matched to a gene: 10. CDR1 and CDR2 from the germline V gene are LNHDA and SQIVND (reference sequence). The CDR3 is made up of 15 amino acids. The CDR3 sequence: CASSIATGAVDGYTF. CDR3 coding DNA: TGTGCCAGTAGTATAGCTACAGGGGCCGTCGACGGCTACACCTTC.

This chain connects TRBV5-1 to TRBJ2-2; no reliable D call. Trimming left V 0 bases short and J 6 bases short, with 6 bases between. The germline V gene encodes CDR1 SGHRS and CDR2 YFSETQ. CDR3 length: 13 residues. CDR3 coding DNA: TGCGCCAGCAGCTTGGAAGTCTCCGGGGAGCTGTTTTTT. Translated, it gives CASSLEVSGELFF. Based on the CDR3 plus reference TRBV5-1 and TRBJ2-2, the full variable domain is KAGVTQTPRYLIKTRGQQVTLSCSPISGHRSVSWYQQTPGQGLQFLFEYFSETQRNKGNFPGRFSGRQFSNSRSEMNVSTLELGDSALYLCASSLEVSGELFFGEGSRLTVL.